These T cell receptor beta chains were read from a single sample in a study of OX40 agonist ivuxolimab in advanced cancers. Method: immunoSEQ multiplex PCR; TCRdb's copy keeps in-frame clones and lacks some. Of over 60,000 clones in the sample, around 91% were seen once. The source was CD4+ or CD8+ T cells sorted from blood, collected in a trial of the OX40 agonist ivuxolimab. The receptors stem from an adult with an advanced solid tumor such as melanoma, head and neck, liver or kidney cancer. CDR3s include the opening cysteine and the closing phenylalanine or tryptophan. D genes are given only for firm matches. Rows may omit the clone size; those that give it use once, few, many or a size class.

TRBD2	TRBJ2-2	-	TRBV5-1	CASSLGSMGTSGNTGELFF	TGCGCCAGCAGCTTGGGGTCCATGGGGACTAGCGGAAACACCGGGGAGCTGTTTTTT
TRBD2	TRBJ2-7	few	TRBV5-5	CASSLELAGVYSYEQYF	TGTGCCAGCAGCTTGGAACTAGCGGGGGTTTACTCCTACGAGCAGTACTTC
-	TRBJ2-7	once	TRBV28	CASSLWLTPYEQYF	TGTGCCAGCAGTTTATGGCTGACCCCCTACGAGCAGTACTTC
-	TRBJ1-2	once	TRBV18	CASSPFNRVDNYGYTF	TGTGCCAGCTCACCATTTAACAGGGTGGATAACTATGGCTACACCTTC
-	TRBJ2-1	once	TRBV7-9	CASSFSEAEQFF	TGTGCCAGCAGCTTCTCGGAGGCTGAGCAGTTCTTC
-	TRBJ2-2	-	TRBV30	CAWRVYRTGELFF	TGTGCCTGGAGAGTCTACCGCACCGGGGAGCTGTTTTTT
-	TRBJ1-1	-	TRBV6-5	CASRGVGNTEAFF	TGTGCCAGCAGAGGGGTGGGGAACACTGAAGCTTTCTTT
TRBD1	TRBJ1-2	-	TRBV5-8	CASSLGQGSTIFGYTF	TGTGCCAGCAGCTTGGGACAGGGATCCACTATATTTGGCTACACCTTC
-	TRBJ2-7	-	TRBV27	CASSFLGSYEQYF	TGTGCCAGCAGTTTCCTGGGCTCCTACGAGCAGTACTTC
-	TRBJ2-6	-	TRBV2	CASSPLGGANVLTF	TGTGCCAGCAGCCCCCTGGGGGGGGCCAACGTCCTGACTTTC
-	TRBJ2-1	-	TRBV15	CATSRDSQLEQFF	TGTGCCACCAGCAGGGACTCGCAGCTTGAGCAGTTCTTC
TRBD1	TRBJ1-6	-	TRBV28	CAISGQGITYNSPLHF	TGTGCCATCTCCGGACAGGGGATTACCTATAATTCACCCCTCCACTTT
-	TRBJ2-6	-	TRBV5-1	CASSLEGGPRAGANVLTF	TGCGCCAGCAGCTTGGAAGGGGGGCCACGGGCTGGGGCCAACGTCCTGACTTTC
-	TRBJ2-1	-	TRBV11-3	CASSPLTPAPGQLNNEQFF	TGTGCCAGCAGCCCGCTTACCCCTGCCCCGGGGCAACTAAACAATGAGCAGTTCTTC
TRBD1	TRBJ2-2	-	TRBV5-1	CASSSGTGGNTGELFF	TGCGCCAGCAGCTCCGGGACAGGGGGGAACACCGGGGAGCTGTTTTTT
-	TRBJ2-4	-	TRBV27	CASSLSPGLLAKNIQYF	TGTGCCAGCAGTTTATCTCCCGGACTCTTAGCCAAAAACATTCAGTACTTC
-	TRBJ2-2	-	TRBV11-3	CASSLGRQGAGWRNTGELFF	TGTGCCAGCAGCTTAGGGCGGCAGGGCGCGGGCTGGAGGAACACCGGGGAGCTGTTTTTT
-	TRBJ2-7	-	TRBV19	CASSMGAAPGVYEQYF	TGTGCCAGTAGTATGGGGGCGGCCCCCGGCGTGTACGAGCAGTACTTC
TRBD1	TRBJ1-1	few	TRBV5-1	CASSLVTGDTEAFF	TGCGCCAGCAGCTTGGTTACAGGGGACACTGAAGCTTTCTTT
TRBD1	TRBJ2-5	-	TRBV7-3	CASSLGTGGRETQYF	TGTGCCAGCAGCTTAGGGACAGGGGGACGGGAGACCCAGTACTTC
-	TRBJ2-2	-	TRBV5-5	CASTGTANTGELFF	TGTGCCAGCACAGGGACGGCGAACACCGGGGAGCTGTTTTTT
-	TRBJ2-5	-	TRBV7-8	CASSLGGGETQYF	TGTGCCAGCAGCTTAGGAGGGGGGGAGACCCAGTACTTC
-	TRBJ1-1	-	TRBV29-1	CSVAKTTANTEAFF	TGCAGCGTTGCGAAGACAACAGCGAACACTGAAGCTTTCTTT
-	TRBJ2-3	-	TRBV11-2	CASSRGTFDTQYF	TGTGCCAGCAGCCGTGGGACATTCGATACGCAGTATTTT
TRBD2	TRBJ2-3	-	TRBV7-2	CASSSTSGGNSDTQYF	TGTGCCAGCAGCTCCACTAGCGGGGGGAACTCAGATACGCAGTATTTT
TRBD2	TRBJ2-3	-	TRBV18	CASSSLAGSTDTQYF	TGTGCCAGCTCATCCCTAGCGGGAAGCACAGATACGCAGTATTTT
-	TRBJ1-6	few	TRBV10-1	CASSEGQINSPLHF	TGCGCCAGCAGTGAGGGACAGATCAATTCACCCCTCCACTTT
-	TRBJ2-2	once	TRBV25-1	CASSHTTANTGELFF	TGTGCCAGCAGTCATACGACAGCTAACACCGGGGAGCTGTTTTTT
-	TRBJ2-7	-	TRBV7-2	CASSLWTQTSTYEQYF	TGTGCCAGCAGCTTATGGACCCAAACTAGCACCTACGAGCAGTACTTC
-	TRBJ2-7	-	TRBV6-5	CASSYEEGAYEQYF	TGTGCCAGCAGTTACGAGGAAGGTGCCTACGAGCAGTACTTC
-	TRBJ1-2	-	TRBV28	CASSLSNGIYGYTF	TGTGCCAGCAGTCTCTCCAACGGGATCTATGGCTACACCTTC
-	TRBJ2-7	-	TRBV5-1	CASSYPGTYEQYF	TGCGCCAGCAGCTACCCGGGGACCTACGAGCAGTACTTC
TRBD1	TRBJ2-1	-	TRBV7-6	CASSLGGQGLDEQFF	TGTGCCAGCAGCTTAGGGGGACAGGGTTTGGATGAGCAGTTCTTC
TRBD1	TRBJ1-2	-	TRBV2	CASRQGGTANYGYTF	TGTGCCAGCAGACAAGGAGGGACAGCCAACTATGGCTACACCTTC
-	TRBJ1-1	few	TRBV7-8	CASSLTGISTEAFF	TGTGCCAGCAGCCTCACAGGGATTTCGACTGAAGCTTTCTTT
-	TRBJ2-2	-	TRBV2	CASTIQGVVNTGELFF	TGTGCCAGCACTATTCAGGGAGTGGTAAACACCGGGGAGCTGTTTTTT
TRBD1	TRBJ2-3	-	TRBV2	CASSPWAGGMTDTQYF	TGTGCCAGCAGTCCTTGGGCAGGGGGCATGACAGATACGCAGTATTTT
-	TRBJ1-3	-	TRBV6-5	CASSYRRESGNTIYF	TGTGCCAGCAGTTACCGCAGGGAGTCTGGAAACACCATATATTTT
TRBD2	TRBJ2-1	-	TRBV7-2	CASSPSGGGGEQFF	TGTGCCAGCAGCCCTTCGGGGGGAGGCGGTGAGCAGTTCTTC
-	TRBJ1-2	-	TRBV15	CATSTPEESYGYTF	TGTGCCACCAGCACCCCTGAGGAGAGCTATGGCTACACCTTC
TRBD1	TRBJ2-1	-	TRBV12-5	CASGLGTGDGNEQFF	TGTGCTAGTGGTTTGGGGACAGGGGACGGGAATGAGCAGTTCTTC
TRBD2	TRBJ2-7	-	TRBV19	CASSRAGETYEQYF	TGTGCCAGTTCAAGGGCGGGGGAAACCTACGAGCAGTACTTC
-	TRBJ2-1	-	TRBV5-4	CASSLKSDPHEQFF	TGTGCCAGCAGCTTGAAATCGGACCCCCATGAGCAGTTCTTC
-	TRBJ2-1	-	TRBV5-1	CASSFSLSEQFF	TGCGCCAGCAGCTTTAGTCTGTCCGAGCAGTTCTTC
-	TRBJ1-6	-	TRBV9	CASSRGPEGGNSPLHF	TGTGCCAGCAGCCGGGGCCCCGAGGGGGGGAATTCACCCCTCCACTTT
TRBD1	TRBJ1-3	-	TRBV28	CASSPLLQGKENTIYF	TGTGCCAGCAGTCCCCTCCTACAGGGGAAGGAAAACACCATATATTTT
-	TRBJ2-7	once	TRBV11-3	CASSLEAGTGRYEQYF	TGTGCCAGCAGCTTAGAGGCGGGCACAGGGCGCTACGAGCAGTACTTC
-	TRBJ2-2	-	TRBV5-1	CASSLGRGRNTGELFF	TGCGCCAGCAGCTTGGGTCGGGGAAGAAACACCGGGGAGCTGTTTTTT
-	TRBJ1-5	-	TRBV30	CAWSGGLMNQPQHF	TGTGCCTGGAGTGGGGGACTGATGAATCAGCCCCAGCATTTT
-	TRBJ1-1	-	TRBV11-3	CASSLVRKMNTEAFF	TGTGCCAGCAGCTTAGTCCGGAAAATGAACACTGAAGCTTTCTTT
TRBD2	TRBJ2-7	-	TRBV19	CASNPGAGGLYEQYF	TGTGCCAGTAACCCAGGGGCGGGAGGACTATACGAGCAGTACTTC
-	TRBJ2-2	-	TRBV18	CASSPVRATGELFF	TGTGCCAGCTCACCAGTCAGGGCCACCGGGGAGCTGTTTTTT
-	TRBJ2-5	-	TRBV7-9	CASSKEGGRETQYF	TGTGCCAGCAGTAAGGAGGGGGGAAGGGAGACCCAGTACTTC
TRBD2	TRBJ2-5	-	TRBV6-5	CASTLLAGVRETQYF	TGTGCCAGCACCCTTCTAGCGGGGGTTCGGGAGACCCAGTACTTC
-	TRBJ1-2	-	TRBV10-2	CASWGVARDSRYGYTF	TGCGCCAGCTGGGGGGTGGCGCGGGACTCCCGCTATGGCTACACCTTC
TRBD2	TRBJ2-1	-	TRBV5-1	CASSRTGTTPYNEQFF	TGCGCCAGCAGCCGTACCGGGACTACCCCCTACAATGAGCAGTTCTTC
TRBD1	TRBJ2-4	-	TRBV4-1	CASSQVTGVYSGIQYF	TGCGCCAGCAGCCAAGTTACAGGGGTTTATTCGGGCATTCAGTACTTC